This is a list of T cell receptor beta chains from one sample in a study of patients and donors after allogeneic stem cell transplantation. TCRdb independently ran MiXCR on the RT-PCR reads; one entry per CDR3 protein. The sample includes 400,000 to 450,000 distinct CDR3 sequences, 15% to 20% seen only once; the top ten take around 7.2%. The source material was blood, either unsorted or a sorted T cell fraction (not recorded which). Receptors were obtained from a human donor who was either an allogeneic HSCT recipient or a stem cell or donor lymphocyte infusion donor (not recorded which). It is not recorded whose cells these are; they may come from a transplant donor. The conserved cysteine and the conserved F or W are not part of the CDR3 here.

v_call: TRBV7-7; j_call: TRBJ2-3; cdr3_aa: ASSTSPRDTQY
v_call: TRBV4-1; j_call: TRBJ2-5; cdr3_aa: ASSLVVSGRPRETQY
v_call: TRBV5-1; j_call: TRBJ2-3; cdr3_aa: ASSLGTSGTDTQY
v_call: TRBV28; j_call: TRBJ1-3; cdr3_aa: ASSFSVSGNTIY
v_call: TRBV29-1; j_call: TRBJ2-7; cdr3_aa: SVAQGAYEQY
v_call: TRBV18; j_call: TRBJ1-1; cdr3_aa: ASSPGSLDTEAF
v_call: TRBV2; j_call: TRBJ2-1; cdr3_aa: ASSKKLAGSANEQF
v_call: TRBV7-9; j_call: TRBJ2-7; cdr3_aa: ASSGRPSIEQY
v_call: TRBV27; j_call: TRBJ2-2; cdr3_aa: ASSWGGATGELF
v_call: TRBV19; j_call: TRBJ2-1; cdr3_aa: ASSMTTGVTHNEQF
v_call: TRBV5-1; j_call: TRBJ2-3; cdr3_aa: ASSFGKGDTQY
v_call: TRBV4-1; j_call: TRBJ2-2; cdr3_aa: ASSQVPGELF
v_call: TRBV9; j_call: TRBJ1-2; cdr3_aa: ASSVGARVNYGYT
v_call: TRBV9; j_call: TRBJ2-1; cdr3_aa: ASSVTGGNEQF
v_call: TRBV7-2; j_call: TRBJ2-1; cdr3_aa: ASSLVLTSLYNEQF